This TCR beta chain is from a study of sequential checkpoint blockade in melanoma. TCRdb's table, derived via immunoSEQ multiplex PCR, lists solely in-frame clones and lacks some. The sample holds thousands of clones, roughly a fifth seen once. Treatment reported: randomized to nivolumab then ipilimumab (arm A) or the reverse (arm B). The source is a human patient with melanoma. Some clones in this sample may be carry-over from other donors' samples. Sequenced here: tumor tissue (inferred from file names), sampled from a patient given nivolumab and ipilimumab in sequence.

The CDR3 here is CASSNDRTHYGYTF. CDR3 nucleotides: TGTGCCAGTAGTAATGACAGAACTCACTATGGCTACACCTTC. The V and J genes are TRBV19 and TRBJ1-2; maybe TRBD1 (5 bases). CDR3 length: 14 amino acids. Germline CDR1 is LNHDA and CDR2 is SQIVND (reference sequence). With 4 bases removed from V and 3 bases from J, the gap between germline ends came to 12 bases. Together with reference TRBV19 and TRBJ1-2, the CDR3 gives the full variable domain: DGGITQSPKYLFRKEGQNVTLSCEQNLNHDAMYWYRQDPGQGLRLIYYSQIVNDFQKGDIAEGYSVSREKKESFPLTVTSAQKNPTAFYLCASSNDRTHYGYTFGSGTRLTVV.